These T cell receptor beta chains were read from a single sample in a study of OX40 agonist ivuxolimab in advanced cancers. The table came from immunoSEQ multiplex PCR; TCRdb's copy has only in-frame clones and leaves some out. The sample lists fewer than 85,000 clones; just over 90% were seen once. The starting material was CD4+ or CD8+ T cells sorted from blood, obtained in a trial of the OX40 agonist ivuxolimab. These receptors all come from an adult with an advanced solid tumor such as melanoma, head and neck, liver or kidney cancer. The CDR3 runs from the conserved cysteine through the conserved F or W. A D gene is named only where the DNA matches it firmly.

CDR3aa: CASSRVGDEQFF
v_gene: TRBV7-7
j_gene: TRBJ2-1
d_gene: .

CDR3aa: CASSQGGAGGIADTQYF
v_gene: TRBV4-2
j_gene: TRBJ2-3
d_gene: TRBD2

CDR3aa: CAISAPGTGNYGYTF
v_gene: TRBV10-3
j_gene: TRBJ1-2
d_gene: TRBD1

CDR3aa: CASSLNHEGTYGYTF
v_gene: TRBV7-2
j_gene: TRBJ1-2
d_gene: .

CDR3aa: CASQGTAYEQYF
v_gene: TRBV2
j_gene: TRBJ2-7
d_gene: .

CDR3aa: CASRRAGSSYEQYF
v_gene: TRBV2
j_gene: TRBJ2-7
d_gene: .

CDR3aa: CATSSHRGLGQFF
v_gene: TRBV15
j_gene: TRBJ2-1
d_gene: TRBD1

CDR3aa: CASSLGQGRHEQYF
v_gene: TRBV11-1
j_gene: TRBJ2-7
d_gene: TRBD1

CDR3aa: CASSLAGGHGEQFF
v_gene: TRBV7-2
j_gene: TRBJ2-1
d_gene: .

CDR3aa: CASSPSDSSDSPLHF
v_gene: TRBV11-3
j_gene: TRBJ1-6
d_gene: .

CDR3aa: CASSPSWADTQYF
v_gene: TRBV14
j_gene: TRBJ2-3
d_gene: .

CDR3aa: CASSYDFREEQFF
v_gene: TRBV6-6
j_gene: TRBJ2-1
d_gene: .

CDR3aa: CASSLVASSADTQYF
v_gene: TRBV11-3
j_gene: TRBJ2-3
d_gene: .

CDR3aa: CASGRDRYTGELFF
v_gene: TRBV6-6
j_gene: TRBJ2-2
d_gene: TRBD1

CDR3aa: CASSLDVAFQGELFF
v_gene: TRBV11-3
j_gene: TRBJ2-2
d_gene: .

CDR3aa: CASSLGGFYGYTF
v_gene: TRBV28
j_gene: TRBJ1-2
d_gene: .

CDR3aa: CASSVSGGIVAFF
v_gene: TRBV10-1
j_gene: TRBJ1-1
d_gene: TRBD1

CDR3aa: CASSPPTSGSYEQYF
v_gene: TRBV6-5
j_gene: TRBJ2-7
d_gene: TRBD2

CDR3aa: CASSREGPGSGELFF
v_gene: TRBV18
j_gene: TRBJ2-2
d_gene: .

CDR3aa: CASSFNYEQYF
v_gene: TRBV7-9
j_gene: TRBJ2-7
d_gene: .

CDR3aa: CASSLGLAGDEQFF
v_gene: TRBV4-3
j_gene: TRBJ2-1
d_gene: TRBD2

CDR3aa: CASSLGGNYGYTF
v_gene: TRBV28
j_gene: TRBJ1-2
d_gene: .

CDR3aa: CASSNPGLAGIHEQFF
v_gene: TRBV6-6
j_gene: TRBJ2-1
d_gene: TRBD2

CDR3aa: CASSMLAGGPAEQFF
v_gene: TRBV6-4
j_gene: TRBJ2-1
d_gene: TRBD2

CDR3aa: CSIRGIGGPYTGELFF
v_gene: TRBV29-1
j_gene: TRBJ2-2
d_gene: .

CDR3aa: CASSFGQGNTEAFF
v_gene: TRBV5-1
j_gene: TRBJ1-1
d_gene: .

CDR3aa: CASSPTGFGGRAQHF
v_gene: TRBV6-5
j_gene: TRBJ1-5
d_gene: TRBD1

CDR3aa: CASGDRGQGGEAFF
v_gene: TRBV11-2
j_gene: TRBJ1-1
d_gene: TRBD1

CDR3aa: CAWSGEYGTEAFF
v_gene: TRBV30
j_gene: TRBJ1-1
d_gene: .

CDR3aa: CASSPRLGGSYEQYF
v_gene: TRBV9
j_gene: TRBJ2-7
d_gene: .

CDR3aa: CASSEAQSNQPQHF
v_gene: TRBV6-1
j_gene: TRBJ1-5
d_gene: .

CDR3aa: CASKFGSLGEAGNTIYF
v_gene: TRBV13
j_gene: TRBJ1-3
d_gene: .

CDR3aa: CASSLGQIIMNTEAFF
v_gene: TRBV5-1
j_gene: TRBJ1-1
d_gene: .

CDR3aa: CASSFEGEKLFF
v_gene: TRBV5-1
j_gene: TRBJ1-4
d_gene: .

CDR3aa: CASSSGTGVLYNEQFF
v_gene: TRBV5-6
j_gene: TRBJ2-1
d_gene: TRBD1

CDR3aa: CASRSGGLGQPQHF
v_gene: TRBV2
j_gene: TRBJ1-5
d_gene: .

CDR3aa: CASSPRGTSGNEQFF
v_gene: TRBV18
j_gene: TRBJ2-1
d_gene: TRBD2

CDR3aa: CASNPDPTDTQYF
v_gene: TRBV10-2
j_gene: TRBJ2-3
d_gene: .

CDR3aa: CASSEHGGTGKLFF
v_gene: TRBV6-1
j_gene: TRBJ1-4
d_gene: .

CDR3aa: CASSGGGTQPQHF
v_gene: TRBV2
j_gene: TRBJ1-5
d_gene: .

CDR3aa: CASSGGTEKLFF
v_gene: TRBV19
j_gene: TRBJ1-4
d_gene: .

CDR3aa: CASSPGTSLYEQYF
v_gene: TRBV6-5
j_gene: TRBJ2-7
d_gene: TRBD2

CDR3aa: CASSSQGLDGYTF
v_gene: TRBV2
j_gene: TRBJ1-2
d_gene: .

CDR3aa: CASSVEAQGVYGYTF
v_gene: TRBV9
j_gene: TRBJ1-2
d_gene: TRBD1

CDR3aa: CASTMRLGQGVTQYF
v_gene: TRBV28
j_gene: TRBJ2-5
d_gene: TRBD1

CDR3aa: CAWSPNERTPLHF
v_gene: TRBV30
j_gene: TRBJ1-6
d_gene: .